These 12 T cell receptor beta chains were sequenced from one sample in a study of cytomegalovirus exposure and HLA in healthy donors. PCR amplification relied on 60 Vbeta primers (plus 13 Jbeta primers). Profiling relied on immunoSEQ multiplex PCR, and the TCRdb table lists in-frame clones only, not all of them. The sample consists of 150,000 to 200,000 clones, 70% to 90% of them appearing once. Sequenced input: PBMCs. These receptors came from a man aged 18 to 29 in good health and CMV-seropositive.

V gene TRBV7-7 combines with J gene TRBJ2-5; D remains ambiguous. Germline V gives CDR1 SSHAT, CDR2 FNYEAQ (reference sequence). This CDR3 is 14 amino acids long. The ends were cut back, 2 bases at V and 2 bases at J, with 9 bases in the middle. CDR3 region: CASSLHGQQETQYF. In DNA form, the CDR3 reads TGTGCCAGCAGCTTACATGGGCAGCAAGAGACCCAGTACTTC.

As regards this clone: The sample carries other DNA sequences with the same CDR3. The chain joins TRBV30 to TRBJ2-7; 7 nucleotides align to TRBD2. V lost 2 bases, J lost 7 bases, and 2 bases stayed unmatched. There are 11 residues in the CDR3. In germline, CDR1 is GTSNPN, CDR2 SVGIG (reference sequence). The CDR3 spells CAWSSGGEQYF. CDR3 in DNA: TGTGCCTGGAGTTCGGGGGGTGAGCAGTACTTC.

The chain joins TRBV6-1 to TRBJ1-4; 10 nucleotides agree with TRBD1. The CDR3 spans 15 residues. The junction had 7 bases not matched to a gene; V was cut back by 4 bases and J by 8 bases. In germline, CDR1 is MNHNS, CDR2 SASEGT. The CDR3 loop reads CASSGQGALWEKLFF. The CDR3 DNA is TGTGCCAGCAGTGGACAGGGGGCCTTGTGGGAAAAACTGTTTTTT.

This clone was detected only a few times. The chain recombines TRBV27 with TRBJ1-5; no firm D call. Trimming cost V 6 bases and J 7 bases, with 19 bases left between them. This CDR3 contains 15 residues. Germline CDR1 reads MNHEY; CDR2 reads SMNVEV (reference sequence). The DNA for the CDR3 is TGTGCCAGCAGCACCGACGGGGATGCGAGACAGCCCCAGCATTTT. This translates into CASSTDGDARQPQHF.

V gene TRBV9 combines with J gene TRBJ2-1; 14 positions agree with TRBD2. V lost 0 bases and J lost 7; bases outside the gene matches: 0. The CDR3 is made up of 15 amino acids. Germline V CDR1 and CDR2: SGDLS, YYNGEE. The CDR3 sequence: CASSVGTSGGNEQFF. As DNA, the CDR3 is TGTGCCAGCAGCGTAGGGACTAGCGGGGGGAATGAGCAGTTCTTC. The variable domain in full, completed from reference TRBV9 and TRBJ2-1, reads DSGVTQTPKHLITATGQRVTLRCSPRSGDLSVYWYQQSLDQGLQFLIQYYNGEERAKGNILERFSAQQFPDLHSELNLSSLELGDSALYFCASSVGTSGGNEQFFGPGTRLTVL.

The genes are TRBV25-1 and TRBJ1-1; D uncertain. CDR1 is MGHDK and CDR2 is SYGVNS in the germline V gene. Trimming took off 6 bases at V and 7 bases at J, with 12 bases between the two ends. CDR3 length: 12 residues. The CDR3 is CASSDLGLEAFF. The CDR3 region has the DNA TGTGCCAGCAGCGATCTGGGCCTTGAAGCTTTCTTT.

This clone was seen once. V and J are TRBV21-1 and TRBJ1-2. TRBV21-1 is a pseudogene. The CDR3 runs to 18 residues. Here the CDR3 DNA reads TGTGCCAGCAGCCCCTTCGGGTCTAAGAGGCTCGGGAACTATGGCTACACCTTC. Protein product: CASSPFGSKRLGNYGYTF.

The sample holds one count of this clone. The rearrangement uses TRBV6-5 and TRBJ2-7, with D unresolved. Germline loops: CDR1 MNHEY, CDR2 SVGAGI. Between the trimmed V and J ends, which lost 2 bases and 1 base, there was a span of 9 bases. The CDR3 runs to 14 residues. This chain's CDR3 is CASSYGPASYEQYF. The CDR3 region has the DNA TGTGCCAGCAGTTACGGGCCAGCATCCTACGAGCAGTACTTC.

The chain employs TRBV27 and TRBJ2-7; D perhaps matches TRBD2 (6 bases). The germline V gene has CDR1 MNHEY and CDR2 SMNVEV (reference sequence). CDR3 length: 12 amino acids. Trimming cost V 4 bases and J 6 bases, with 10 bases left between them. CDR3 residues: CASSYRRGEQYF. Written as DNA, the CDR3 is TGTGCCAGCAGTTACCGGAGGGGCGAGCAGTACTTC.

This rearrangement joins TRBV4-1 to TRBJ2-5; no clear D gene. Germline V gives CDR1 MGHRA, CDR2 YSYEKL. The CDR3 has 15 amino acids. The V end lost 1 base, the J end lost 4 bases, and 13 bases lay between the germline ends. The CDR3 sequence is CASSQGELVGETQYF. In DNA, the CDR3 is TGCGCCAGCAGCCAAGGAGAGCTAGTTGGAGAGACCCAGTACTTC.

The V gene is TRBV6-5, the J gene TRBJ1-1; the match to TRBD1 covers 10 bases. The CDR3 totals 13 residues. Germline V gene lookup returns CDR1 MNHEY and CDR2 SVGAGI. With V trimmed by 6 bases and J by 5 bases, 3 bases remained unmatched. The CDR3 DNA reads TGTGCCAGCAGCTGGACAGGGGGGACTGAAGCTTTCTTT. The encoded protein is CASSWTGGTEAFF.

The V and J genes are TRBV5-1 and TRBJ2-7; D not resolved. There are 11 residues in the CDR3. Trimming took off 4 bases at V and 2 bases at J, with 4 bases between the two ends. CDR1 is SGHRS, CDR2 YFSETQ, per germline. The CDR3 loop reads CASSAAYEQYF. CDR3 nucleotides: TGCGCCAGCAGCGCAGCCTACGAGCAGTACTTC.